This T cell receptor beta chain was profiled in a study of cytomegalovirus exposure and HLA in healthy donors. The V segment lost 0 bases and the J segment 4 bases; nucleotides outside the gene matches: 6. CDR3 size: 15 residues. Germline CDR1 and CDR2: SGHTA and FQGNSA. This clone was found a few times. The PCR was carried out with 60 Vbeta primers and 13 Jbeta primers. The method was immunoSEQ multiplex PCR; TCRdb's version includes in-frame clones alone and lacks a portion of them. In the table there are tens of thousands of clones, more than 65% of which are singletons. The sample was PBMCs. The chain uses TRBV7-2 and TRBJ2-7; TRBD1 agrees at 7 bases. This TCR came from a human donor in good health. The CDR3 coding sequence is TGTGCCAGCAGCTTAGCCGGGACAGAAGTTTACGAGCAGTACTTC. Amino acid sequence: CASSLAGTEVYEQYF.